This T cell receptor beta chain was obtained from a study of blood T cell repertoires in COVID-19. Study as a whole: The samples span acute and convalescent COVID-19 from the United States, Italy and Spain. PBMCs, B-cell-depleted T cells, or T cells were the source of the cDNA or gDNA that made up the material.

Those enrolled in Seattle joined during active infection and were followed longitudinally afterward. The authors' processing: Scientists estimated how many nucleated cells there were by amplifying reference gene primers. Sequencing used immunoSEQ multiplex PCR; TCRdb keeps in-frame clones, though not all of them. The DNA gave D and trimming, while V, J and clone size come from that table. Of 300,000 to 400,000 clones listed, around 87% were seen once; the top ten hold over 6%. CDR1 is ENHRY and CDR2 is SYGVKD in the germline V gene. This CDR3 is 13 amino acids long. V shed 6 bases and J 3 bases; nucleotides not matched to a gene: 4.

The clonotype comes from a woman aged 50 to 60 with COVID-19, enrolled during active disease. The chain uses TRBV10-3 and TRBJ2-5; 7 bases agree with TRBD1. Source material: peripheral blood. CDR3 sequence reads: CAIRITGEETQYF. CDR3 bases: TGTGCCATCAGAATAACAGGGGAAGAGACCCAGTACTTC.